This TCR beta chain comes out of a study of CD8 T cells in ankylosing spondylitis. About this clonotype itself: What it binds is unknown.

Each CDR3 protein is one row after TCRdb ran MiXCR on the 5' RACE reads. The sample yields around 31,000 distinct CDR3 sequences, roughly 33% seen once. Study-wide findings and caveats: A TCR beta motif of 8 or 9 highly homologous variants appeared characteristic of ankylosing spondylitis blood.

Germline CDR1 is DFQATT and CDR2 is SNEGSKA (reference sequence). The CDR3 consists of 14 residues. V gave up 3 bases and J gave up 5 bases; unmatched junction bases: 5. The chain couples TRBV20-1 to TRBJ1-4, with 8 bases aligning to TRBD1. Material: synovial fluid, either unsorted or a sorted T cell fraction (not recorded which). The receptor's source is a male donor with ankylosing spondylitis. For the CDR3, the DNA is TGCAGTGCTAGGGAAAGACAGGGGAATGAAAAACTGTTTTTT. It is translated as CSARERQGNEKLFF.